This T cell receptor (beta chain) was sequenced in a study of Tregs in tolerant kidney transplant recipients. Thawed PBMCs were FACS-sorted into unstimulated CD4+CD25+CD127- regulatory T cells, CD4+CD25- non-regulatory cells, CD4 and CD8 cells. Profiling relied on immunoSEQ multiplex PCR, and the TCRdb table lists in-frame clones only, not all of them. The sample comprises roughly 120,000 clones, roughly 92% of which are singletons, and less than 0.7% rests with the top ten. Trimming cost V 1 base and J 7 bases, with 15 bases left between them. This CDR3 is built from 15 residues. Per germline, CDR1 SEHNR and CDR2 FQNEAQ (reference sequence).

The rearrangement links TRBV7-9 to TRBJ2-3; D could derive from TRBD1 or TRBD2 (6 bases each). The source of this sequence is a human donor in good health. The sample taken for sequencing was CD4+ T cells from blood. As DNA, the CDR3 is TGTGCCAGCAGCTTAGTCAGGGGAGGCCCAAATACGCAGTATTTT. It is translated as CASSLVRGGPNTQYF.